These T cell receptor beta chains were read from a single sample in a study of blood T cell repertoires in COVID-19. Repertoires were generated with immunoSEQ multiplex PCR, while TCRdb's copy carries only in-frame clones and drops some. The top ten clones hold around 5.4% of a sample with roughly 64,000 clones, about 79% of them seen once. Sequencing was performed on peripheral blood. All receptors come from a woman aged 60 to 75 with acute or convalescent COVID-19. Both conserved end residues are part of each CDR3.

len,v_gene,CDR3aa
14,TRBV10-2,CASSGPGEGTEAFF
13,TRBV5-1,CASSWTGTYEQYF
18,TRBV2,CASSDPRGGGTGVQPQHF
15,TRBV18,CASSRTSGAYNEQFF
16,TRBV3-1/TRBV3-2,CASSPRGSGATDTQYF
12,TRBV6-6,CASSYGDTEAFF
11,TRBV20-1,CSAHTGEKLFF
13,TRBV6-2/TRBV6-3,CASSYPNTGELFF
15,TRBV5-1,CASSLRTGINYGYTF
17,TRBV27,CASRAETTGRANEKLFF
13,TRBV29-1,CSVGRLEDYEQYF
14,TRBV5-4,CASSLGSVNTEAFF
17,TRBV5-1,CASSLRDRGQSGTEAFF
16,TRBV5-1,CASSLIVGAHTDTQYF
16,TRBV3-1/TRBV3-2,CASSQDELAGLNEQFF
16,TRBV10-3,CAISAGGQGVNQPQHF
14,TRBV6-5,CASKTGRGANEQFF
14,TRBV6-6,CASIGTRSTGELFF
13,TRBV2,CASSVSNGGGYTF
13,TRBV24-1,CATSERGGDTQYF
15,TRBV5-5,CASSRLATPSYEQYF
11,TRBV19,CASSGVGELFF
15,TRBV10-3,CAISTGFGDTGELFF
13,TRBV18,CASSPDRVTEAFF
13,TRBV7-6,CASSFSVNTEAFF
14,TRBV5-1,CASSLTGFREKLFF
13,TRBV7-6,CASSRDRGYEQYF
15,TRBV5-1,CASSFTGTEYNEQFF
15,TRBV19,CASSFGRGMNTEAFF
18,TRBV5-1,CASSVSGASGTSYNEQFF
16,TRBV19,CASRSLGTGGRNTIYF
16,TRBV9,CASSVASGQGVAGYTF
16,TRBV5-4,CASSATSGGYKETQYF
14,TRBV19,CASSGGRGQETQYF
17,TRBV5-1,CASSLAGGQGAANEQFF
14,TRBV5-6,CASSLVWEGQPQHF
15,TRBV5-1,CASSPDRGGNQPQHF
14,TRBV7-3,CASSGGTGNSPLHF
15,TRBV16,CASSPPVGRVETQYF
12,TRBV9,CASSPGNSPLHF
13,TRBV6-1,CASSEVRRSPLHF
18,TRBV25-1,CASSVRGHGTGASYEQYF
14,TRBV7-2,CASSLFAGRETQYF
13,TRBV10-2,CASSGGGVGTQYF
15,TRBV5-1,CASRPGGGGQETQYF
14,TRBV6-6,CASSYRDTTYEQYF
15,TRBV4-2,CASSQDLGGIYEQYF
16,TRBV5-1,CASSLQGAIGNSPLHF
15,TRBV27,CASSYTRIRGSPLHF
11,TRBV6-5,CARGQGNEQFF